A selection of T cell receptor beta chains follows, all from one sample in a study of immune cell composition in non-small cell lung cancer. Sequenced by immunoSEQ multiplex PCR; TCRdb stores in-frame clones only, minus some. The sample shows around 15,000 clones, 77% of them seen only once. These data also formed part of another study, on CD4 T cells in lung cancer.

The sequencing sample was made of non-adjacent lung tissue. The receptors shown here come from a human donor with non-small cell lung cancer. Each CDR3 is given with its conserved first and last residue. Each record gives: clone size, J gene, D gene, V gene, CDR3 protein, CDR3 DNA. A D gene is named only where the DNA matches it firmly. Where a row states a size, it is once, few, many or the class of an expanded clone; other rows omit it.

- | TRBJ2-5 | TRBD2 | TRBV18 | CASSPQGGETQYF | TGTGCCAGCTCACCCCAGGGAGGGGAGACCCAGTACTTC
- | TRBJ2-1 | - | TRBV30 | CAWGRGRSSYNEQFF | TGTGCCTGGGGGCGGGGGCGCAGCTCCTACAATGAGCAGTTCTTC
- | TRBJ2-1 | - | TRBV10-3 | CAISESSVYNEQFF | TGTGCCATCAGTGAGTCTAGCGTATACAATGAGCAGTTCTTC
- | TRBJ1-3 | - | TRBV18 | CASSPYGNRESSGNTIYF | TGTGCCAGCTCACCATATGGAAACAGGGAGAGCTCTGGAAACACCATATATTTT
- | TRBJ2-2 | - | TRBV30 | CAWSRGRADTGELFF | TGTGCCTGGAGTAGGGGGAGGGCCGACACCGGGGAGCTGTTTTTT
- | TRBJ2-5 | - | TRBV30 | CAWSVRVTQYF | TGTGCCTGGAGTGTCCGGGTGACCCAGTACTTC
- | TRBJ2-5 | TRBD2 | TRBV10-3 | CAISPGSSGQETQYF | TGTGCCATCAGTCCGGGCTCTAGCGGGCAAGAGACCCAGTACTTC
- | TRBJ1-2 | - | TRBV12-5 | CASGSGVGDGYTF | TGTGCTAGTGGGTCGGGGGTTGGAGATGGCTACACCTTC
few | TRBJ1-5 | - | TRBV29-1 | CSVLVQGGNSNQPQHF | TGCAGCGTCCTAGTCCAGGGTGGTAATAGCAATCAGCCCCAGCATTTT
- | TRBJ2-1 | TRBD2 | TRBV28 | CATGRLAQRGGYNEQFF | TGTGCCACCGGGAGATTAGCCCAGCGGGGGGGGTACAATGAGCAGTTCTTC
- | TRBJ1-2 | - | TRBV5-1 | CASSRGVGYGYTF | TGCGCCAGCAGTAGAGGGGTAGGCTATGGCTACACCTTC
few | TRBJ2-7 | TRBD1 | TRBV2 | CASSEWGQMEQYF | TGTGCCAGCAGTGAATGGGGACAGATGGAGCAGTACTTC
- | TRBJ2-4 | - | TRBV4-3 | CASSQDSGTQNIQYF | TGCGCCAGCAGCCAAGATTCCGGGACCCAAAACATTCAGTACTTC
- | TRBJ2-1 | - | TRBV11-2 | CASSPTGISYNEQFF | TGTGCCAGCAGCCCCACAGGGATCTCCTACAATGAGCAGTTCTTC
- | TRBJ2-2 | - | TRBV7-9 | CASSPSGTGELFF | TGTGCCAGCAGCCCCTCGGGGACCGGGGAGCTGTTTTTT
- | TRBJ2-1 | TRBD2 | TRBV7-9 | CASSLVRGGINEQFF | TGTGCCAGCAGCTTAGTTCGCGGGGGGATCAATGAGCAGTTCTTC
once | TRBJ1-2 | - | TRBV9 | CASSIGQIPNYGYTF | TGTGCCAGCAGCATAGGACAGATCCCTAACTATGGCTACACCTTC
- | TRBJ2-3 | TRBD2 | TRBV5-1 | CASSWSGGSDTQYF | TGCGCCAGCAGCTGGAGCGGGGGGTCAGATACGCAGTATTTT
- | TRBJ1-3 | TRBD1 | TRBV5-1 | CASSQGAGNTIYF | TGCGCCAGCAGCCAGGGGGCTGGAAACACCATATATTTT
once | TRBJ2-7 | TRBD1 | TRBV7-6 | CASSPGQVLEQYF | TGTGCCAGCAGCCCGGGACAGGTTCTCGAGCAGTACTTC
- | TRBJ2-2 | TRBD2 | TRBV28 | CASSLATSGGALYTGELFF | TGTGCCAGCAGTTTGGCGACTAGCGGGGGGGCCTTGTACACCGGGGAGCTGTTTTTT
- | TRBJ2-7 | - | TRBV7-2 | CASSLSGRRDEQYF | TGTGCCAGCAGCTTATCAGGGCGACGGGACGAGCAGTACTTC
once | TRBJ1-1 | TRBD1 | TRBV27 | CASSPLDRGDFPEAFF | TGTGCCAGCAGTCCCCTGGACAGGGGGGATTTCCCTGAAGCTTTCTTT
- | TRBJ2-3 | TRBD2 | TRBV4-2 | CASSLEASGGTDTQYF | TGTGCCAGCAGCCTGGAAGCTAGCGGGGGAACAGATACGCAGTATTTT
few | TRBJ2-1 | - | TRBV9 | CASSDPRQVSYNEQFF | TGTGCCAGCAGCGACCCAAGACAGGTCTCCTACAATGAGCAGTTCTTC
- | TRBJ1-1 | TRBD1 | TRBV2 | CASSFRTGQRTEAFF | TGTGCCAGCAGTTTCCGGACAGGGCAGAGGACTGAAGCTTTCTTT
- | TRBJ2-5 | - | TRBV5-1 | CASSLQETQYF | TGCGCCAGCAGCTTGCAAGAGACCCAGTACTTC
- | TRBJ1-6 | TRBD1 | TRBV5-8 | CASATGTPWAPLHF | TGTGCCAGCGCGACAGGGACCCCCTGGGCACCCCTCCACTTT
few | TRBJ2-2 | - | TRBV11-3 | CASSSRGGRGFNTGELFF | TGTGCCAGCAGCTCCCGGGGGGGCAGGGGGTTTAACACCGGGGAGCTGTTTTTT
- | TRBJ1-1 | - | TRBV30 | CAWGRRAEAFF | TGTGCCTGGGGCCGGAGGGCTGAAGCTTTCTTT
- | TRBJ2-5 | - | TRBV27 | CASSLGRYRETQYF | TGTGCCAGCAGTTTAGGCAGGTACCGCGAGACCCAGTACTTC
- | TRBJ2-3 | - | TRBV5-8 | CASSSGRETDTQYF | TGTGCCAGCAGCTCCGGACGGGAGACAGATACGCAGTATTTT
- | TRBJ1-2 | TRBD1 | TRBV6-4 | CASSSDRADGYTF | TGTGCCAGCAGCTCTGACAGGGCCGATGGCTACACCTTC
few | TRBJ1-6 | - | TRBV6-5 | CASSYSGITYNSPLHF | TGTGCCAGCAGTTACTCAGGGATCACCTATAATTCACCCCTCCACTTT
- | TRBJ1-2 | - | TRBV6-5 | CASSPLARNVYGYTF | TGTGCCAGCAGTCCACTAGCCCGCAACGTCTATGGCTACACCTTC
- | TRBJ2-3 | - | TRBV28 | CATQNPTVGTQYF | TGTGCCACCCAAAACCCGACGGTTGGTACGCAGTATTTT
few | TRBJ2-5 | TRBD2 | TRBV2 | CASSGAGGETQYF | TGTGCCAGCAGTGGTGCGGGGGGAGAGACCCAGTACTTC
- | TRBJ1-5 | - | TRBV7-2 | CASSLGGGAYSNQPQHF | TGTGCCAGCAGCTTAGGGGGGGGCGCATATAGCAATCAGCCCCAGCATTTT
- | TRBJ2-1 | TRBD1 | TRBV7-9 | CASSSQRQGVSYNEQFF | TGTGCCAGCAGCTCCCAACGACAGGGTGTCTCCTACAATGAGCAGTTCTTC
- | TRBJ2-2 | TRBD2 | TRBV2 | CASRMGGTGELFF | TGTGCCAGCAGGATGGGGGGGACCGGGGAGCTGTTTTTT
- | TRBJ2-1 | TRBD2 | TRBV5-1 | CASSRGGAGEQFF | TGCGCCAGCAGCCGCGGGGGGGCGGGCGAGCAGTTCTTC
- | TRBJ1-6 | - | TRBV9 | CASSAYPQGLNSPLHF | TGTGCCAGCAGCGCGTACCCACAGGGTCTCAATTCACCCCTCCACTTT
- | TRBJ2-3 | - | TRBV10-1 | CASSGLEDTQYF | TGCGCCAGCAGTGGACTAGAGGATACGCAGTATTTT
- | TRBJ1-5 | - | TRBV5-6 | CASSLKARNQPQHF | TGTGCCAGCAGCCTCAAGGCACGCAATCAGCCCCAGCATTTT
- | TRBJ2-1 | - | TRBV5-1 | CASSSPNIEQFF | TGCGCCAGCAGCTCCCCAAACATTGAGCAGTTCTTC
once | TRBJ1-1 | - | TRBV18 | CASSGGVNTEAFF | TGTGCCAGCTCAGGTGGGGTGAACACTGAAGCTTTCTTT
medium-sized | TRBJ2-7 | TRBD1 | TRBV7-2 | CASSQNNRGRLYEQYF | TGTGCCAGCAGTCAAAATAACAGGGGGAGGTTGTACGAGCAGTACTTC
few | TRBJ2-7 | - | TRBV7-3 | CASSLGPQSSYEQYF | TGTGCCAGCAGCTTAGGTCCCCAGAGCTCCTACGAGCAGTACTTC
medium-sized | TRBJ1-2 | - | TRBV6-1 | CASSQLEEGYTF | TGTGCCAGCAGTCAGCTGGAAGAGGGCTACACCTTC
- | TRBJ2-1 | - | TRBV18 | CASSPPYNEQFF | TGTGCCAGCTCACCACCTTACAATGAGCAGTTCTTC
once | TRBJ2-7 | TRBD2 | TRBV5-1 | CASSPAGVRSYEQYF | TGCGCCAGCAGCCCGGCGGGGGTTCGGTCCTACGAGCAGTACTTC
- | TRBJ2-7 | TRBD1 | TRBV11-2 | CASSLDRSSGTGGYEQYF | TGTGCCAGCAGCTTAGATCGGAGCTCCGGGACAGGGGGTTACGAGCAGTACTTC
- | TRBJ1-5 | - | TRBV2 | CASRGWSGQPQHF | TGTGCCAGCAGAGGCTGGTCAGGTCAGCCCCAGCATTTT
- | TRBJ2-1 | - | TRBV5-1 | CASSLAGLSYNEQFF | TGCGCCAGCAGCTTGGCCGGGCTTTCCTACAATGAGCAGTTCTTC
- | TRBJ2-1 | - | TRBV7-3 | CASSLMGSESEQFF | TGTGCCAGCAGCTTAATGGGCAGTGAAAGTGAGCAGTTCTTC